Presented here are 27 T cell receptor beta chains from one specimen sequenced in a study of blood T cells in healthy people across ages. PCR was performed a second time for about 7 to 12 cycles using a sample-barcoded 5' primer and a J-beta primer mix. TCRdb reprocessed the 5' RACE reads via MiXCR and lists one record per CDR3 protein. The table lists about 800,000 distinct CDR3 sequences, 20% to 25% of them singletons. In addition, the sample was reused for a study of T cells of mothers and their children.

The sequenced sample consisted of blood. The source of these receptors is a boy younger than 18 in good health.

This clonotype appeared once. Germline and junction disagree at one end, which may indicate a read error. V is TRBV3-1 and J is TRBJ2-1, with D possibly being TRBD1 or TRBD2 (5 bases each). From germline, CDR1 is LGHDT and CDR2 YNNKEL (reference sequence). The CDR3 has 14 amino acids. The DNA of the CDR3 is TGTGCCGGCAGCCCACACGGGGCAAACAATGAGCAGTTCTTC. Translation: CAGSPHGANNEQFF.

This chain joins TRBV6-2 or TRBV6-3 and TRBJ2-7, with D maybe TRBD2 (5 bases). In germline, CDR1 is MNHEY, CDR2 SVGEGT. This CDR3 has 13 residues. V was pared by 6 bases and J by 7 bases, with 16 bases between. DNA for the CDR3: TGTGCCAGCAGACAGTATACGGGGAATGAGCAGTACTTC. It codes for CASRQYTGNEQYF.

This clonotype has just one count. CDR3 nucleotides: TGTGCCAGCAGCTTCTGGCCGGACACAGATACGCAGTATTTT. This gives the protein CASSFWPDTDTQYF. J is TRBJ2-3 and V is TRBV7-9; D is uncertain. Trimming took 3 bases from V and 2 from J, leaving 9 bases between them. This CDR3 has 14 amino acids. The V gene's germline CDR1 is SEHNR and CDR2 FQNEAQ (reference sequence).

This chain connects TRBV3-1 to TRBJ2-3; D might be TRBD1 (6 bases). The CDR3 contains 14 residues. Per the germline V gene, CDR1 is LGHDT and CDR2 is YNNKEL (reference sequence). V lost 3 bases, J lost 2 bases, and 9 bases lay in between. CDR3 amino acids: CASSHRGHTDTQYF. The CDR3 DNA reads TGTGCCAGCAGCCACCGGGGACACACAGATACGCAGTATTTT.

This clonotype was seen only a few times. V gene TRBV9 combines with J gene TRBJ1-1, with no clear D. The CDR3 is 13 amino acids. Trimming removed 2 bases from V and 1 base from J, with 6 bases in between. The germline V gene encodes CDR1 SGDLS and CDR2 YYNGEE. In DNA, the CDR3 is TGTGCCAGCAGCGTCGGCACGAACACTGAAGCTTTCTTT. Its translation is CASSVGTNTEAFF.

The gene calls are TRBV6-6 and TRBJ2-3; 7 bases agree with TRBD1. Germline trimming cut 10 bases from V and 1 base from J; bases unmatched to any gene: 8. The CDR3 is 14 amino acids. Germline V gene sequence: CDR1 MNHNY, CDR2 SVGAGI (reference sequence). The CDR3 loop is CAKTGTEGTDTQYF. CDR3 nucleotide sequence: TGTGCCAAGACCGGGACAGAAGGCACAGATACGCAGTATTTT.

The V call is TRBV14, the J call TRBJ2-5; 10 positions agree with TRBD2. The J call could be wrong; TRBJ2-7 is a better fit for the DNA end. This CDR3 comprises 16 residues. CDR1 is SGHDN, CDR2 FVKESK, per germline. DNA for the CDR3: TGTGCCAGCAGCCAAGAGGCTAGCGGGAGCGGCTGCGAGCAGTACTTC. Translating it yields CASSQEASGSGCEQYF.

This sequence joins TRBV25-1 and TRBJ2-3; D possibly matches TRBD1 or TRBD2 (6 bases each). CDR1 is MGHDK, CDR2 SYGVNS, per germline. V was cut by 7 bases and J by 0 bases, with 32 bases left in between. The CDR3 extends over 21 amino acids. In nucleotides, the CDR3 is TGTGCCAGCAAGAGGGGGGCAGGCGTCGGCGTTGAGGAAGGGAGCACAGATACGCAGTATTTT. Translation: CASKRGAGVGVEEGSTDTQYF.

The V call is TRBV2, the J call TRBJ2-7; no reliable D call. Germline V CDR1 and CDR2: SNHLY, FYNNEI. The CDR3 has 14 residues. Trimming removed 3 bases at V and 7 bases at J, with 16 bases between. CDR3 amino acids: CASSDSFQLDEQYF. In DNA form, the CDR3 reads TGTGCCAGCAGTGATAGCTTCCAGCTGGATGAGCAGTACTTC.

The CDR3 here is CASSVWGNTDTQYF. For the CDR3, the DNA is TGTGCCAGCAGCGTTTGGGGGAACACAGATACGCAGTATTTT. J is TRBJ2-3 and V is TRBV9; tentatively, D is TRBD1 or TRBD2 (5 bases each). The CDR3 runs 14 residues. Trimming stripped 2 bases from V and 2 bases from J, with 9 bases between. CDR1 and CDR2 (germline): SGDLS, YYNGEE.

V is TRBV4-1 and J is TRBJ1-1; no firm D call. Per germline, CDR1 MGHRA and CDR2 YSYEKL. The CDR3 loop spans 15 amino acids. V lost 6 bases to trimming and J lost 4 bases, with 18 bases between them. For the CDR3, the DNA is TGCGCCAGCAGTCCGGCTGACGGAGGGAGCACTGAAGCTTTCTTT. Protein sequence: CASSPADGGSTEAFF.

The DNA of the CDR3 is TGTGCCAGCAGCTTTCTGGACAGCTATTCACCCCTCCACTTT. Encoded protein: CASSFLDSYSPLHF. The chain is built from TRBV11-2 and TRBJ1-6; D possibly corresponds to TRBD1 (6 bases). Trimming cost V 3 bases and J 8 bases, with 11 bases left between them. The V gene's germline CDR1 is SGHAT and CDR2 FQNNGV. This CDR3 is built from 14 residues.

V is TRBV20-1 and J is TRBJ2-7; TRBD1 agrees at 11 bases. From germline, CDR1 is DFQATT and CDR2 SNEGSKA (reference sequence). CDR3 size: 18 residues. The V segment lost 3 bases and the J segment 2 bases; nucleotides outside the gene matches: 15. The DNA for the CDR3 is TGCAGTGCTAGCCCGGACAGGGGGCGACCCTCACTTACCTACGAGCAGTACTTC. Protein product: CSASPDRGRPSLTYEQYF.

This clonotype has a handful of counts. The CDR3 is CASSSPPGGGNEKLFF. The CDR3 DNA is TGTGCCAGCAGTTCCCCCCCGGGGGGGGGTAATGAAAAACTGTTTTTT. The genes are TRBV12-3 or TRBV12-4 and TRBJ1-4; tentative D call: TRBD1 (5 bases). The CDR3 loop spans 16 amino acids. The germline V and J ends were trimmed by 4 bases and 4 bases, with 16 bases remaining between them.

J is TRBJ2-1 and V is TRBV10-3, with D possibly called TRBD1 or TRBD2 (5 bases each). The DNA end is more similar to TRBJ2-7, so the J call may be wrong. Germline loops: CDR1 ENHRY, CDR2 SYGVKD. The CDR3 loop spans 14 amino acids. The CDR3 sequence is CAISYRDGTLEQYF. In DNA, the CDR3 is TGTGCCATCAGTTACCGGGACGGCACCTTAGAGCAGTACTTC.

V gene TRBV27 combines with J gene TRBJ2-5; 8 nucleotides align to TRBD2. The DNA matches TRBJ2-7 better at its end, which makes the J call doubtful. The CDR3 consists of 14 residues. Per germline, CDR1 MNHEY and CDR2 SMNVEV (reference sequence). In DNA form, the CDR3 reads TGTGCCAGCAGTGCCGCGGGGGGAACCTACGAGCAGTACTTC. This codes for CASSAAGGTYEQYF.

The chain recombines TRBV19 with TRBJ2-4, with a possible D match to TRBD1 (6 bases). The CDR3 sequence is 15 residues long. V lost 9 bases, J lost 2 bases, and 17 bases lay in between. Germline CDR1 LNHDA, CDR2 SQIVND (reference sequence). The CDR3 loop reads CASRNRDGSKNIQYF. The CDR3 DNA reads as TGTGCCAGCCGCAACAGGGATGGGTCCAAAAACATTCAGTACTTC.

This clonotype was found a few times. The chain couples TRBV7-9 to TRBJ1-2, with a possible D match to TRBD1 (6 bases). The CDR3 totals 14 residues. Trimming pared 2 bases from V and 8 bases from J, leaving 15 bases between. CDR1 SEHNR and CDR2 FQNEAQ come from the germline V gene (reference sequence). The CDR3: CASSLILDSLGYTF. The CDR3 nucleotides read TGTGCCAGCAGCTTAATTCTGGACAGCCTGGGCTACACCTTC. The whole variable domain, filled in from reference TRBV7-9 and TRBJ1-2, reads DTGVSQNPRHKITKRGQNVTFRCDPISEHNRLYWYRQTLGQGPEFLTYFQNEAQLEKSRLLSDRFSAERPKGSFSTLEIQRTEQGDSAMYLCASSLILDSLGYTFGSGTRLTVV.

The chain links TRBV2 to TRBJ2-5, with 8 bases fitting TRBD2. V lost 7 bases and J lost 5; bases outside the gene matches: 12. Germline CDR1 SNHLY, CDR2 FYNNEI. The CDR3 has 15 amino acids. CDR3 sequence reads: CASKRREGPRETQYF. CDR3 DNA sequence: TGTGCCAGCAAAAGACGGGAGGGCCCTCGGGAGACCCAGTACTTC.

This clonotype was observed a handful of times. V gene TRBV29-1 combines with J gene TRBJ2-7; TRBD2 is a possible D gene (6 bases). The germline V gene has CDR1 SQVTM and CDR2 ANQGSEA. The CDR3 has 13 residues. The V gene lost 2 bases and the J gene lost 1 base, with 9 bases spanning the gap. The CDR3 DNA is TGCAGCGTTGAACTAGCGTCGTCCTACGAGCAGTACTTC. It translates to CSVELASSYEQYF.

The J gene is TRBJ1-5, the V gene TRBV7-2; D not resolved. There are 13 residues in the CDR3. The germline V gene has CDR1 SGHTA and CDR2 FQGNSA. The V and J ends lost 2 bases and 6 bases respectively, with 8 bases between them. CDR3: CASSLTLVQPQHF. The CDR3 nucleotides are TGTGCCAGCAGCTTAACTCTGGTTCAGCCCCAGCATTTT.

V usage is TRBV10-3 and J usage is TRBJ2-5; possible D gene TRBD2, 7 bases. The CDR3 contains 15 residues. The ends were cut back, 0 bases at V and 3 bases at J, with 11 bases in the middle. Germline assignment: CDR1 ENHRY and CDR2 SYGVKD. Here the CDR3 DNA reads TGTGCCATCAGTGAGTCCGCGGGGGCGGAAGAGACCCAGTACTTC. Encoded protein: CAISESAGAEETQYF.

This clonotype came up a few times. The rearrangement uses TRBV7-3 and TRBJ2-5; 8 bases are a match to TRBD2. CDR1 is SGHTA, CDR2 FQGTGA, per germline. V gave up 3 bases and J gave up 3 bases; unmatched junction bases: 6. This CDR3 is built from 15 residues. CDR3 nucleotide sequence: TGTGCCAGCAGCTTCAACTCGGGGGGGGAAGAGACCCAGTACTTC. It translates to CASSFNSGGEETQYF.

The chain joins TRBV7-2 to TRBJ2-7, with 7 bases lining up with TRBD2. In germline, CDR1 is SGHTA, CDR2 FQGNSA. V gave up 4 bases and J gave up 4 bases; unmatched junction bases: 13. The CDR3 is made up of 16 amino acids. The CDR3 protein is CASSSSLGASGYEQYF. CDR3 DNA sequence: TGTGCCAGCAGCTCGTCACTCGGGGCTAGCGGTTACGAGCAGTACTTC.

CDR3 DNA: TGTGCCAGCCAAAGACAGGGCTCTGAAGCTTTCTTT. Amino acids: CASQRQGSEAFF. The chain employs TRBV28 and TRBJ1-1, with 7 bases fitting TRBD1. Germline V CDR1 and CDR2: MDHEN, SYDVKM. V was pared by 8 bases and J by 6 bases, with 6 bases of the junction left unmatched. The CDR3 is 12 amino acids.

This clonotype was seen more than once but under ten times. The chain joins TRBV4-1 to TRBJ2-7; D is perhaps TRBD1 or TRBD2 (6 bases each). The CDR3 loop spans 14 amino acids. Trimming removed 6 bases at V and 0 bases at J, with 12 bases between. Per germline, CDR1 MGHRA and CDR2 YSYEKL. Here the CDR3 reads CASRRDTNSYEQYF. CDR3 DNA: TGCGCCAGCAGGCGGGACACCAACTCCTACGAGCAGTACTTC.

The chain has TRBV27 and TRBJ2-2; 9 bases agree with TRBD1. CDR3 length equals 17 residues. Unmatched junction bases numbered 7, after V lost 2 bases and J lost 3 bases. The germline V gene has CDR1 MNHEY and CDR2 SMNVEV (reference sequence). CDR3 nucleotides: TGTGCCAGCAGTTTAATCTGGGACAGGGAGGACACCGGGGAGCTGTTTTTT. It yields the protein CASSLIWDREDTGELFF.